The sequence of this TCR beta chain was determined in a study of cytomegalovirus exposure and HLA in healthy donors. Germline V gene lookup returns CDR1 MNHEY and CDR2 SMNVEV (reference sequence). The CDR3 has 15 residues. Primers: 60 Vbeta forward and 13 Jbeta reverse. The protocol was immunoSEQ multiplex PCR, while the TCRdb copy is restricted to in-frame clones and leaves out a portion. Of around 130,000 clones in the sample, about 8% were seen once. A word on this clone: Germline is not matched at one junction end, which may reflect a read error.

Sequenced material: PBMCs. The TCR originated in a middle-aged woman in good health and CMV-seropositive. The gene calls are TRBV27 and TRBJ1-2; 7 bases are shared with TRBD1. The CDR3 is CAGRSTGALNYGYTF. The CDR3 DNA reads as TGTGCCGGCAGATCTACAGGGGCCCTTAACTATGGCTACACCTTC.